The 18 T cell receptor beta chains below come from one sample, sequenced in a study of OX40 agonist ivuxolimab in advanced cancers. TCRdb keeps only in-frame clones here, not all; method: immunoSEQ multiplex PCR. The data show 84,000 or so clones, with over 85% seen just once and 11% held by the top ten. The sequencing used CD4+ or CD8+ T cells sorted from blood, collected in a trial of the OX40 agonist ivuxolimab. The receptors shown here come from an adult with an advanced solid tumor such as melanoma, head and neck, liver or kidney cancer.

The V and J genes are TRBV4-1 and TRBJ1-2, with unresolved D. The CDR3 covers 15 residues. CDR1 is MGHRA, CDR2 YSYEKL, per germline. Trimming pared 3 bases from V and 4 bases from J, leaving 15 bases between. Written as DNA, the CDR3 is TGCGCCAGCAGCCAGCTCTATGAGGGCCGCTATGGCTACACCTTC. Its translation: CASSQLYEGRYGYTF.

V is TRBV28 and J is TRBJ1-3, with unresolved D. Trimming shortened V by 6 bases and J by 2 bases, and 11 bases separated the two germline ends. The germline V gene encodes CDR1 MDHEN and CDR2 SYDVKM. This CDR3 is 14 amino acids long. The CDR3 coding sequence is TGTGCCAGCAGAATAGGGTACGCTGGAAACACCATATATTTT. Protein product: CASRIGYAGNTIYF.

The V gene is TRBV4-1, the J gene TRBJ2-5; no reliable D call. The J call may be incorrect, as the DNA end agrees better with TRBJ2-7. CDR1 and CDR2 (germline): MGHRA, YSYEKL. The CDR3 spans 14 residues. As DNA, the CDR3 is TGCGCCAGCAGCCAAGATACCACTACCTACGAGCAGTACTTC. It encodes CASSQDTTTYEQYF.

V and J are TRBV6-6 and TRBJ2-5; D may be TRBD2 (5 bases). The germline V gene encodes CDR1 MNHNY and CDR2 SVGAGI (reference sequence). This CDR3 is 14 amino acids long. Trimming cost V 1 base and J 4 bases, with 10 bases left between them. The CDR3, as DNA: TGTGCCAGCAGTTACTATGGAGGCGGAGAGACCCAGTACTTC. Protein product: CASSYYGGGETQYF.

The V call is TRBV13, the J call TRBJ2-7; 11 positions agree with TRBD2. Germline values: CDR1 PRHDT, CDR2 FYEKMQ (reference sequence). V trimming: 5 bases; J trimming: 3 bases; junction bases outside the gene matches: 6. The CDR3 covers 15 residues. Written as DNA, the CDR3 is TGTGCCAGCAGCCTGGGGACTAGCGGTGACTACGAGCAGTACTTC. The encoded protein is CASSLGTSGDYEQYF.

This clone was detected once. V is TRBV15 and J is TRBJ2-4; 8 bases align to TRBD1. The germline V gene has CDR1 LNHNV and CDR2 YYDKDF (reference sequence). Trimming at V came to 6 bases and at J to 7 bases, leaving 11 bases not matched to a gene. CDR3 size: 15 residues. The CDR3 here is CATRHPGQAGNIQYF. The CDR3 bases are TGTGCCACCAGGCACCCGGGACAGGCCGGGAACATTCAGTACTTC.

The chain recombines TRBV6-5 with TRBJ2-7; D not resolved. Germline values: CDR1 MNHEY, CDR2 SVGAGI. V was shortened by 5 bases and J by 2 bases, with 13 bases between the two germline ends. The length of the CDR3 is 14 residues. CDR3 loop: CASSPSPSPYEQYF. The CDR3 region has the DNA TGTGCCAGCAGTCCTTCGCCCTCCCCCTACGAGCAGTACTTC.

The rearrangement uses TRBV27 and TRBJ1-2; the D gene is possibly TRBD1 (5 bases). In germline, CDR1 is MNHEY, CDR2 SMNVEV (reference sequence). The CDR3 has 12 amino acids. Trimming took 3 bases from V and 8 from J, leaving 10 bases between them. The CDR3 DNA reads TGTGCCAGCAGTTTCACCGGGGGGGGCTACACCTTC. Protein sequence: CASSFTGGGYTF.

The chain links TRBV27 to TRBJ1-2, with D perhaps TRBD1 (5 bases). Per germline, CDR1 MNHEY and CDR2 SMNVEV (reference sequence). The V and J ends lost 5 bases and 4 bases respectively, with 14 bases between them. The CDR3 is 14 amino acids. DNA of the CDR3: TGTGCCAGCAGTACCCTGGGGGGTTTCTATGGCTACACCTTC. Translated: CASSTLGGFYGYTF.

In the case of this clone: Additional DNA sequences in this sample encode the identical CDR3. CDR3 in DNA: TGTGCCAGCAGTTTTGGCGGTCCCTACGAGCAGTACTTC. Encoded protein: CASSFGGPYEQYF. V and J are TRBV28 and TRBJ2-7, with D unresolved. Germline lookup yields CDR1 MDHEN and CDR2 SYDVKM. Trimming removed 3 bases from V and 2 bases from J, with 8 bases in between. The CDR3 extends over 13 amino acids.

This clone showed up just once. The chain uses TRBV4-2 and TRBJ2-1; D might be TRBD1 (5 bases). The germline gives CDR1 LGHNA, CDR2 YNFKEQ. Deletions cut 6 bases from V and 3 bases from J, with 15 bases between. The CDR3 is 15 residues long. The CDR3 DNA reads TGTGCCAGCAGTTCTCAGGGTGACGGCTACAATGAGCAGTTCTTC. It translates to CASSSQGDGYNEQFF.

The V call is TRBV5-1, the J call TRBJ2-3; D is unclear. Between the trimmed V and J ends, which lost 0 bases and 3 bases, there was a span of 14 bases. The germline gives CDR1 SGHRS, CDR2 YFSETQ. CDR3 length: 16 residues. CDR3 DNA sequence: TGCGCCAGCAGCTTGGCCGGTCCCAGAAATACAGATACGCAGTATTTT. Protein: CASSLAGPRNTDTQYF.

The chain joins TRBV5-6 to TRBJ2-7; 8 bases agree with TRBD1. This CDR3 spans 18 amino acids. J lost 4 bases, V lost 1 base, and 16 bases had no gene match. The germline gives CDR1 SGHDT, CDR2 YYEEEE. The CDR3 region has the DNA TGTGCCAGCAGCTTGTGGGGGGACAGGAGGATCGGTTCGTACGAGCAGTACTTC. Amino acid sequence: CASSLWGDRRIGSYEQYF.

This chain links TRBV10-3 with TRBJ1-1; D is ambiguous. V lost 1 base and J lost 0, with 9 bases in between. The germline V gene has CDR1 ENHRY and CDR2 SYGVKD. The CDR3 covers 15 residues. The CDR3 loop reads CAISEFGRLNTEAFF. The CDR3 DNA is TGTGCCATCAGTGAGTTCGGACGGCTGAACACTGAAGCTTTCTTT.

The chain couples TRBV4-1 to TRBJ2-7; 7 nucleotides agree with TRBD1. Unmatched junction bases numbered 9, after V lost 2 bases and J lost 2 bases. CDR3 length equals 16 residues. Germline-derived CDR1 and CDR2 are MGHRA and YSYEKL. CDR3 loop: CASSQLRGQGAYEQYF. As DNA, the CDR3 is TGCGCCAGCAGCCAACTGAGAGGGCAGGGGGCCTACGAGCAGTACTTC.

The chain recombines TRBV12-5 with TRBJ1-5; no clear D gene. This CDR3 spans 13 amino acids. V was pared by 1 base and J by 0 bases, with 1 base between. The germline V gene encodes CDR1 LGHNT and CDR2 FRNRAP. This chain's CDR3 is CASGLDSNQPQHF. CDR3 coding DNA: TGTGCTAGTGGTTTGGATAGCAATCAGCCCCAGCATTTT.

The chain links TRBV9 to TRBJ2-1, with 7 positions matching TRBD2. CDR1 is SGDLS, CDR2 YYNGEE, per germline. Trimming removed 3 bases from V and 2 bases from J; junction bases left unmatched: 5. CDR3 length: 15 residues. The CDR3 sequence: CASSEAGVAYNEQFF. DNA for the CDR3: TGTGCCAGCAGCGAGGCGGGAGTGGCCTACAATGAGCAGTTCTTC.

This chain connects TRBV7-9 to TRBJ2-1; 9 bases fit TRBD1. Germline-derived CDR1 and CDR2 are SEHNR and FQNEAQ (reference sequence). This CDR3 has 12 residues. The ends lost 6 bases at V and 14 bases at J; junction bases unmatched: 8. Here the CDR3 reads CASSQGQGNKFF. The CDR3 DNA reads TGTGCCAGCAGTCAGGGACAGGGAAATAAGTTCTTC.